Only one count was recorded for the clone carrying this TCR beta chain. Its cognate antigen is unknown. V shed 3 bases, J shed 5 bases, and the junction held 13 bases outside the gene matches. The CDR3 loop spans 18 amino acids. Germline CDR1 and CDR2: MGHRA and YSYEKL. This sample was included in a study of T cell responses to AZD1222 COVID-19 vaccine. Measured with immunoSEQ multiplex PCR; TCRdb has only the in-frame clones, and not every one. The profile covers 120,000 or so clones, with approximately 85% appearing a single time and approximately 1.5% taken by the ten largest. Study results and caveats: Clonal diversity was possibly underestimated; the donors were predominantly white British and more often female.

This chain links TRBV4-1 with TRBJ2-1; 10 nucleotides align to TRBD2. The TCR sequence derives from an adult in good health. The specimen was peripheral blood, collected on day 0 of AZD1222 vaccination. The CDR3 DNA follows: TGCGCCAGCAGCCATAGACCCCGACTAGCGGGTCTTGACAATGAGCAGTTCTTC. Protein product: CASSHRPRLAGLDNEQFF.